This TCR beta chain is drawn from a study of blood T cell repertoires in COVID-19. The overall study: T cells, B-cell-depleted T cells, or PBMCs provided the cDNA or gDNA that served as material.

The study recruited people aged about 18 to 90 years across approximately 25 US areas. The CDR3 is 16 residues long. The germline CDR1 and CDR2 sequences are LNHNV and YYDKDF (reference sequence). The J segment lost 5 bases and the V segment lost 0 bases, leaving 8 bases of the junction unmatched. The table lists this clone with a count of one. Repertoires were generated with immunoSEQ multiplex PCR, while TCRdb's copy carries only in-frame clones and drops some. The sample contains approximately 400,000 clones, 75% to 90% of which appear only once. The sequenced sample consisted of PBMCs or T cells enriched from blood (not recorded which). The chain joins TRBV15 to TRBJ2-3, with 7 bases lining up with TRBD2. The clonotype originates from a woman aged 50 to 60 who had recovered from COVID-19. The CDR3 bases are TGTGCCACCAGCAGAGAGGCAGGGACTAATATAGATACGCAGTATTTT. This sequence encodes CATSREAGTNIDTQYF.